Shown below are 3 T cell receptor beta chains from a single sample sequenced in a study of blood T cells in healthy people across ages. A second PCR, run for about 6 to 11 cycles, used a sample-barcoded 5' primer plus a J-beta primer mix. TCRdb fed the 5' RACE reads into MiXCR, producing one record per CDR3 protein. This sample carries about a million distinct CDR3 sequences, under 50% of them seen once, and the ten largest clones take roughly 13%. Sample: blood. Receptors originate from a man aged 30 to 39 in good health.

The gene calls are TRBV15 and TRBJ2-3; D call uncertain. This CDR3 has 14 residues. Germline V lookup: CDR1 LNHNV, CDR2 YYDKDF (reference sequence). V shed 0 bases and J shed 5 bases, with 9 bases lying between them. CDR3 amino acids: CATSRDPLGDTQYF. Written as DNA, the CDR3 is TGTGCCACCAGCAGAGATCCGCTGGGAGATACGCAGTATTTT.

The count of this clonotype is one. This chain joins TRBV20-1 and TRBJ2-1; TRBD2 matches 12 bases. Trimming at V came to 1 base and at J to 10 bases, leaving 8 bases not matched to a gene. CDR1 is DFQATT and CDR2 is SNEGSKA in the germline V gene (reference sequence). This CDR3 contains 15 residues. CDR3 DNA sequence: TGCAGTGCTAGAGGAGCTGGACTAGCGGGAAAGGAGCAGTTCTTC. Residues: CSARGAGLAGKEQFF.

This clonotype was counted between two and nine times. V and J are TRBV4-1 and TRBJ2-5; TRBD2 matches at 8 bases. The CDR3 runs to 17 residues. Per the germline V gene, CDR1 is MGHRA and CDR2 is YSYEKL. V shed 0 bases, J shed 2 bases, and the junction held 8 bases outside the gene matches. CDR3 coding DNA: TGCGCCAGCAGCCAAGAATTGCGGGGGGACTCGCAAGAGACCCAGTACTTC. Protein sequence: CASSQELRGDSQETQYF.